These T cell receptor beta chains were read from a single sample in a study of OX40 agonist ivuxolimab in advanced cancers. TCRdb keeps only in-frame clones here, not all; method: immunoSEQ multiplex PCR. The sample contains 52,000 or so clones, 82% of which appear only once. This specimen was CD4+ or CD8+ T cells sorted from blood, taken in a trial of the OX40 agonist ivuxolimab. Receptors originate from an adult with an advanced solid tumor such as melanoma, head and neck, liver or kidney cancer. The CDR3 runs from the conserved cysteine through the conserved F or W. Each record gives: V gene, clone size, J gene, CDR3 protein. Clone size is given for some rows only: seen once, a few or many times, or a class if the clone is expanded.

TRBV13	-	TRBJ2-6	CASRNLQGPSEFSGANVLTF
TRBV4-3	-	TRBJ1-2	CASSQDLSILRGYTF
TRBV18	few	TRBJ2-1	CASSPPGAIKGPYNEQFF
TRBV27	-	TRBJ2-7	CASSSRDRGTYEQYF
TRBV7-2	few	TRBJ1-2	CASSLVGANYGYTF
TRBV4-3	-	TRBJ1-4	CASSQDGAEGEKLFF
TRBV6-5	-	TRBJ1-5	CASSYVGTGNQPQHF
TRBV27	-	TRBJ2-7	CASTAGGVSYEQYF
TRBV18	-	TRBJ2-7	CASSPPGQGWSGQYF
TRBV27	-	TRBJ2-2	CASTTSGTNTGELFF
TRBV5-5	-	TRBJ2-4	CASSFSGAQAKNIQYF
TRBV5-1	-	TRBJ2-5	CASSLARETQYF
TRBV7-6	-	TRBJ1-3	CASSSAGTLGNTIYF